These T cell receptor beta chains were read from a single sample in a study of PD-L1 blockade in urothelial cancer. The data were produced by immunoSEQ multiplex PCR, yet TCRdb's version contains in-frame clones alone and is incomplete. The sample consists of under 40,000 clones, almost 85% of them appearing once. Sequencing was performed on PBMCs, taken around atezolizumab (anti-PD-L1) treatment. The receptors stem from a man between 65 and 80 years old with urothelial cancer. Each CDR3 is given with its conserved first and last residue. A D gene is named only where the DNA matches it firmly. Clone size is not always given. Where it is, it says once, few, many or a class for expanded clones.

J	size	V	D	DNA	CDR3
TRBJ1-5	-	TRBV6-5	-	TGTGCCAGCAGTTACTCGAGGGCGGCAAAGGGCCAGCCCCAGCATTTT	CASSYSRAAKGQPQHF
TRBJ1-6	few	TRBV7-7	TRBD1	TGTGCCAGCAGCTTATACGTCTGCGGGACAGAGTATAGCTCCTATAATTCACCCCTCCACTTT	CASSLYVCGTEYSSYNSPLHF
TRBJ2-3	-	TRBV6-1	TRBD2	TGTGCCACCAGACTAGCGGGACCAGATACGCAGTATTTT	CATRLAGPDTQYF
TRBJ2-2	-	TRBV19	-	TGTGCCAGTAGTATTATTGGTAGCGTAAGAACCGGGGAGCTGTTTTTT	CASSIIGSVRTGELFF
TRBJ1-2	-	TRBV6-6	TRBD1	TGTGCCAGCAGCGACCGGGACAGGGGCGACTATGGCTACACCTTC	CASSDRDRGDYGYTF
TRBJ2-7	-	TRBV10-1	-	TGCGCCAGCAGTGAAGGGTCCGGGACACTCGAGCAGTACTTC	CASSEGSGTLEQYF
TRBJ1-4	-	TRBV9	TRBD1	TGTGCCAGCAGCACCCGCGGGACAGGGTTGTCTAATGAAAAACTGTTTTTT	CASSTRGTGLSNEKLFF
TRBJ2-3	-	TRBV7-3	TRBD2	TGTGCCAGCAGCTTGGGACTAGCGGGGGATTTGAATTTGGGCACAGATACGCAGTATTTT	CASSLGLAGDLNLGTDTQYF
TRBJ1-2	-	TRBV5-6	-	TGTGCCAGCAGCAGAATTCTGACACTCGTAAGCTATGGCTACACCTTC	CASSRILTLVSYGYTF
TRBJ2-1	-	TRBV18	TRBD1	TGTGCCAGCTCACGACAACAGGGGGAGGCTGGTGAGCAGTTCTTC	CASSRQQGEAGEQFF
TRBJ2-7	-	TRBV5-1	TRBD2	TGCGCCAGCAGCTCGGCTAGCGGGGGCACCTACGAGCAGTACTTC	CASSSASGGTYEQYF
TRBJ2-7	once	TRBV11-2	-	TGTGCCAGCAGCTCCACTACGGTCCATCCGAAGCAGTACTTC	CASSSTTVHPKQYF
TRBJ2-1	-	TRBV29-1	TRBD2	TGCAGCGCCGCCGGACTAGCGGGCTCCTACAATGAGCAGTTCTTC	CSAAGLAGSYNEQFF
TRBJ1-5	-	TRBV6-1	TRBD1	TGTGCCAGCAGTGGGGGGGGACAGGGGGCAGGAAGAGGCCAGCATTTT	CASSGGGQGAGRGQHF
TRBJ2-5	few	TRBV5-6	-	TGTGCCAGCAGCTTTAAGACAGGCCAAGAGACCCAGTACTTC	CASSFKTGQETQYF
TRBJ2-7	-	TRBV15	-	TGTGCCACCAGCAGGTCCAGGACAGTTTCCTACGAGCAGTACTTC	CATSRSRTVSYEQYF
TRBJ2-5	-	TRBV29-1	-	TGCAGCGCCCGTTCTGAGACCCAGTACTTC	CSARSETQYF
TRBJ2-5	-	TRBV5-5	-	TGTGCCAGCGCGACTGTCGGTGAGACCCAGTACTTC	CASATVGETQYF
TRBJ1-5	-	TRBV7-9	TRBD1	TGTGCCAGCAGCTTACCTCGGGACAGGGGGCGGCAGCCCCAGCATTTT	CASSLPRDRGRQPQHF
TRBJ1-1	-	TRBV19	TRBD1	TGTGCCAGTAGGCCTCGCCGGGACAGGGGATTGGGAACTGAAGCTTTCTTT	CASRPRRDRGLGTEAFF
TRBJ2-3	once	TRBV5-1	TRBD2	TGCGCCAGCAGCTTGGCTGGGAGGGGAGATACGCAGTATTTT	CASSLAGRGDTQYF
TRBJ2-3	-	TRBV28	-	TGTGCCAGCAGAGGGGAAGGCACAGATACGCAGTATTTT	CASRGEGTDTQYF
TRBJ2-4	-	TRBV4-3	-	TGCGCCAGCAGCCCCGAAGGCCGGGGCATTCAGTACTTC	CASSPEGRGIQYF
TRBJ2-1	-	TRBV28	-	TGTGCCAGCAGAGGCGATAGCGTCACCTGGGACAATGAGCAGTTCTTC	CASRGDSVTWDNEQFF
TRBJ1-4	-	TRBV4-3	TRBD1	TGCGCCAGCAGCCAGGATGGGACAGGGGTTAATGAAAAACTGTTTTTT	CASSQDGTGVNEKLFF
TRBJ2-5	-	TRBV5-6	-	TGTGCCAGCAGCTTAGGGCAGGGGGAGACCCAGTACTTC	CASSLGQGETQYF
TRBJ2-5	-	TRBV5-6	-	TGTGCCAGCAGCCCACTCCGGGCAGGGGAACAAGAGACCCAGTACTTC	CASSPLRAGEQETQYF
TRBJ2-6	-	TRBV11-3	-	TGTGCCAGCAGCTTAACGGCTGGGGCCAACGTCCTGACTTTC	CASSLTAGANVLTF
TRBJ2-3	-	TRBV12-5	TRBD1	TGTGCTAGTGCTCGGACAGGGAGGGATACGCAGTATTTT	CASARTGRDTQYF
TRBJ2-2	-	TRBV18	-	TGTGCCAGCTCACCGAGACAGATGATTACCGGGGAGCTGTTTTTT	CASSPRQMITGELFF
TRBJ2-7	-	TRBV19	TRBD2	TGTGCCAGTAGTAGGCGGGGGGAACGGCGGGAGCAGTACTTC	CASSRRGERREQYF
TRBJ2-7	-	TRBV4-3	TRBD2	TGCGCCAGCAGCCAAGATGGTCTAGCGGGAGCGGACGAGCAGTACTTC	CASSQDGLAGADEQYF
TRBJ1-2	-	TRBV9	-	TGTGCCAGCAGCCCCGTGACACGGTCCTATGGCTACACCTTC	CASSPVTRSYGYTF
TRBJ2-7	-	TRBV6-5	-	TGTGCCAGCAGCTGGGGGGGGCAGGGGACGGGCGAGCAGTACTTC	CASSWGGQGTGEQYF
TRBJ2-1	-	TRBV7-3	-	TGTGCCAGCAGCCCGACGACAGGGAGGAAAGGTGAGCAGTTCTTC	CASSPTTGRKGEQFF
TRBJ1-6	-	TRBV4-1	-	TGCGCCAAGATCTTGGGGGGGGATTCACCCCTCCACTTT	CAKILGGDSPLHF
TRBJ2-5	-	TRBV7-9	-	TGTGCCAGCAGCTTTCGGCGGGGAGGCAGTCAAGAGACCCAGTACTTC	CASSFRRGGSQETQYF
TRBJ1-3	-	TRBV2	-	TGTGCCAGCACCTGGGGCATCGGCTCTGGAAACACCATATATTTT	CASTWGIGSGNTIYF
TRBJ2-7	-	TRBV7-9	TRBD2	TGTGCCAGCACGGGGGGGACTTCCTACGAGCAGTACTTC	CASTGGTSYEQYF
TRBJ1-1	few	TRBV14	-	TGTGCCAGCAGCCCACTAGACAGGATGAACACTGAAGCTTTCTTT	CASSPLDRMNTEAFF
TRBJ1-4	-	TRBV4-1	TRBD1	TGCGCCAGCAGCCAAGGGCTGGGACAGGGCGGGGAAAAACTGTTTTTT	CASSQGLGQGGEKLFF
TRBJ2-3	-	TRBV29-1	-	TGCAGCGTTGAACGACAGGGAGGAGATACGCAGTATTTT	CSVERQGGDTQYF
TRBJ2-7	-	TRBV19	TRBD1	TGTGCCAGTCGACGGACAGGGGAGGTTGGCGAGCAGTACTTC	CASRRTGEVGEQYF
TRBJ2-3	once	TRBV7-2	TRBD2	TGTGCCAGCAGCTTGGGGACTAGCGGGGGATTAGATACGCAGTATTTT	CASSLGTSGGLDTQYF
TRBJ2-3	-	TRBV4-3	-	TGCGCCAGCAGCCAAGATAGCGGAAACACAGATACGCAGTATTTT	CASSQDSGNTDTQYF
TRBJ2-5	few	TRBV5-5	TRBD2	TGTGCCAGCAGCTTGGAACTAGCGGGAGAGACCCAGTACTTC	CASSLELAGETQYF
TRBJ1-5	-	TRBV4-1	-	TGCGCCAGCAGCCAAGAAGGCGGGGCTCGGGGTCAGCCCCAGCATTTT	CASSQEGGARGQPQHF
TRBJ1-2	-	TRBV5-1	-	TGCGCCAGCAGCTTGGGTTCTGTAGCTAACTATGGCTACACCTTC	CASSLGSVANYGYTF
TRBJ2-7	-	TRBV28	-	TGTGCCAGCAGTTTAAGGAGGGCTCCTCTCGACTACGAGCAGTACTTC	CASSLRRAPLDYEQYF
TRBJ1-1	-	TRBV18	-	TGTGCCAGCTCTCGGGCACAGGCAGACACTGAAGCTTTCTTT	CASSRAQADTEAFF
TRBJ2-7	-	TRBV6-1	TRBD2	TGTGCCAGCAGTGATAGCGGGACCACCTACGAGCAGTACTTC	CASSDSGTTYEQYF
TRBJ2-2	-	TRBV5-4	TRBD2	TGTGCCAGCAGCCCCGGGACTAGCGGGAGGGGTGGGGAGCTGTTTTTT	CASSPGTSGRGGELFF
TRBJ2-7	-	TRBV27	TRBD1	TGTGCCAGCAGACGGAGAGGGGGCGACGAGCAGTACTTC	CASRRRGGDEQYF